The sequence of this T cell receptor (beta chain) was determined in a study of T cells in Graves' hyperthyroidism and ophthalmopathy. Looking at the study overall: Before treatment of any kind, peripheral blood was taken at initial diagnosis.

Researchers took RNA transcripts and amplified the TCR beta CDR3 regions from them. The HTBI primer set drove a first-round RT-PCR of the TCR CDR3. TCRdb re-analysed the multiplex PCR reads in MiXCR, keeping a single row per CDR3 protein. Found here are more than 300,000 distinct CDR3 sequences, more than 14% of them singletons; the top ten hold around 20%. A Clinical Activity Score of at least 3, a NOSPECS grade of at least 4 and a duration under 3 months were recorded in the ophthalmopathy patients. V was clipped by 2 bases and J by 7 bases; unmatched bases: 2. Germline CDR1 and CDR2: WNHNN and SYGVQD (reference sequence). The CDR3 length is 14 residues. Points from the study as a whole: The model predicted ophthalmopathy a median around six months before onset. Most expanded thyroid clonotypes above 0.001 also appeared in blood.

This clonotype was counted at least ten times. As yet, its antigen is unknown. Sequencing input: blood. The clonotype comes from a woman in her twenties or thirties with Graves' ophthalmopathy. The rearrangement joins TRBV10-1 to TRBJ1-2; 12 nucleotides agree with TRBD1. CDR3 in amino acids: CASSERDRGLGYTF. The CDR3, as DNA: TGCGCCAGCAGTGAGAGGGACAGGGGGCTTGGCTACACCTTC.